This entry lists 3 T cell receptor beta chains sequenced from one sample in a study of tissue T cells after allogeneic stem cell transplantation (dated by TCRdb to between 2021 and 2024). The library was produced with the immunoSEQ multiplex PCR assay. TCRdb's version of the immuneACCESS table is confined to in-frame rearrangements and falls short of the full clone set. An unresolved V gene accounts for under half of the shortfall where checked; the remainder is of unknown origin. Here the sample has 3,000 to 4,000 clones; 47% occur a single time. Roughly 25% of the sample lies in the top ten. The time point label of this sample denotes: mouse harvest day 14 after allogeneic transplant. Each mouse graft, delivered by tail vein injection, combined 10^6 splenic CD5+ T cells with 10^7 T-cell-depleted bone marrow cells. The sequenced sample was gut tissue. The receptors come from a female BALB/c mouse given C57BL/6 T cells with graft-versus-host disease after an allogeneic hematopoietic cell transplant.

As to this clone: Mouse gene names apply. The CDR3 extends 1 residue past the end of the read, so its final part is completed from the germline J gene. V gene TRBV23 combines with J gene TRBJ2-3; TRBD2, as called in the table, went unchecked against the DNA. This CDR3 contains 13 residues. Germline CDR1 is KGHTA and CDR2 is FQNQQP. The part of the CDR3 DNA that was read is TGCTCCAGCAGTCAAATGGGTGCAGAAACGCTGTAT. It yields the protein CSSSQMGAETLY. The full-length CDR3 reads as CSSSQMGAETLYF.

This clone was found once. Gene names are the mouse ones. Sequencing ends 1 residue short of the CDR3 end; the germline J gene provides the rest. J is TRBJ1-1 and V is TRBV16; D ambiguous. This CDR3 contains 15 residues. Germline V CDR1 and CDR2: SGHSA, FRNQAP. Trimming removed 5 bases from V and 0 bases from J, with 13 bases in between. The CDR3 bases that were read are TGTGCAAGCAGCGCCCTCCGGGCTGCAAACACAGAAGTCTTC. It is translated as CASSALRAANTEVF. The entire CDR3 reads CASSALRAANTEVFF.

By share of the sample, this clone is medium-sized. Gene names denote mouse genes. The missing CDR3 end, 1 residue past where the read stops, is filled in from the germline J gene. V gene TRBV19 combines with J gene TRBJ2-7, with 12 bases matching TRBD2. The trim removed 5 bases at V and 6 bases at J, leaving 3 bases unmatched. Germline-derived CDR1 and CDR2 are FNHDT and SITEND (reference sequence). There are 13 residues in the CDR3. CDR3 sequence reads: CASRDWGGAEQYF. The sequenced part of the CDR3 DNA is TGTGCCAGCAGAGACTGGGGGGGCGCTGAACAGTAC.